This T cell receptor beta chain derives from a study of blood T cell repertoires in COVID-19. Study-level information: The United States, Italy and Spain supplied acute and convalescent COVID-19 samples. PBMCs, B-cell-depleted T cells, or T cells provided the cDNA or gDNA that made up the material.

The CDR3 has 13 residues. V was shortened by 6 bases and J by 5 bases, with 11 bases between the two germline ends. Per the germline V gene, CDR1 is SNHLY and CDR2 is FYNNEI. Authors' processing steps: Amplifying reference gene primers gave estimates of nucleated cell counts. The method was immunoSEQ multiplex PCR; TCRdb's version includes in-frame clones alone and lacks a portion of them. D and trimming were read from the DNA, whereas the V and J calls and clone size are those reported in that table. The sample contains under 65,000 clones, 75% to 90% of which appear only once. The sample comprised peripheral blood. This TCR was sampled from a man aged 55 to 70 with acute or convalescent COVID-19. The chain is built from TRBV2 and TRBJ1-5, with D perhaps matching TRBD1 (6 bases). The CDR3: CASRQGSDQPQHF. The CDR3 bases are TGTGCCAGCAGACAGGGATCGGATCAGCCCCAGCATTTT.